Listed below are T cell receptor beta chains from one sample, sequenced in a study of cytomegalovirus exposure and HLA in healthy donors. Here immunoSEQ multiplex PCR was the method, and the copy in TCRdb shows in-frame clones only, minus some. The data show 150,000 to 200,000 clones, about 80% seen once. Input material: PBMCs. Receptors originate from a man aged 50 or older in good health and CMV-seropositive. The CDR3 runs from the conserved cysteine through the conserved F or W. D genes are given only for firm matches. Clone size appears in some rows only: once, few, many, or a class for an expanded clone.

d_gene: TRBD1
v_gene: TRBV6-1
j_gene: TRBJ1-5
abundance: NA
CDR3nt: TGTGCCAGCAAAAGGGACAGGGTTAGCAATCAGCCCCAGCATTTT
CDR3aa: CASKRDRVSNQPQHF

d_gene: NA
v_gene: TRBV6-4
j_gene: TRBJ1-1
abundance: NA
CDR3nt: TGTGCCAGCAGACTCAGGGTGGGGGCGAACACTGAAGCTTTCTTT
CDR3aa: CASRLRVGANTEAFF

d_gene: TRBD2
v_gene: TRBV5-1
j_gene: TRBJ2-1
abundance: NA
CDR3nt: TGCGCCAGCAGCGGGACTAGCGGGGTAGGAAATGAGCAGTTCTTC
CDR3aa: CASSGTSGVGNEQFF

d_gene: TRBD2
v_gene: TRBV5-6
j_gene: TRBJ2-5
abundance: few
CDR3nt: TGTGCCAGCAGCTTCGGGACTAGTGAGACCCAGTACTTC
CDR3aa: CASSFGTSETQYF

d_gene: NA
v_gene: TRBV6-5
j_gene: TRBJ2-5
abundance: NA
CDR3nt: TGTGCCAGCAAAACGGGGGGCCGGGAGACCCAGTACTTC
CDR3aa: CASKTGGRETQYF

d_gene: NA
v_gene: TRBV5-5
j_gene: TRBJ1-2
abundance: NA
CDR3nt: TGTGCCAGCAGCCCAGACAACCAAGCTAACTATGGCTACACCTTC
CDR3aa: CASSPDNQANYGYTF

d_gene: NA
v_gene: TRBV18
j_gene: TRBJ1-5
abundance: NA
CDR3nt: TGTGCCAGCTCACCACAAAACAGCCTCAACAATCAGCCCCAGCATTTT
CDR3aa: CASSPQNSLNNQPQHF

d_gene: NA
v_gene: TRBV5-4
j_gene: TRBJ2-5
abundance: NA
CDR3nt: TGTGCCGTAGGGACTGTTCAAGAGACCCAGTACTTC
CDR3aa: CAVGTVQETQYF

d_gene: NA
v_gene: TRBV28
j_gene: TRBJ2-7
abundance: NA
CDR3nt: TGTGCCAGCGGCGTCGGCAGTTTGCCGCCCGGGTTC
CDR3aa: CASGVGSLPPGF

d_gene: TRBD1
v_gene: TRBV2
j_gene: TRBJ1-2
abundance: NA
CDR3nt: TGTGCCAGCAGTGAGGGGACAGGGGCGAGCTATGGCTACACCTTC
CDR3aa: CASSEGTGASYGYTF

d_gene: TRBD1
v_gene: TRBV2
j_gene: TRBJ2-7
abundance: few
CDR3nt: TGTGCCAGCAGCCCTCCCCGATCGACAGGGGATTACGAGCAGTACTTC
CDR3aa: CASSPPRSTGDYEQYF

d_gene: NA
v_gene: TRBV13
j_gene: TRBJ1-2
abundance: NA
CDR3nt: TGTGCCAGCAGCTTATCGGTCTATGGCTACACCTTC
CDR3aa: CASSLSVYGYTF

d_gene: TRBD1
v_gene: TRBV2
j_gene: TRBJ2-4
abundance: NA
CDR3nt: TGTGCCAGCAAGTCGGACAGGGCGGAGTACATTCAGTACTTC
CDR3aa: CASKSDRAEYIQYF

d_gene: NA
v_gene: TRBV25-1
j_gene: TRBJ2-5
abundance: NA
CDR3nt: TGTGCCAGCAGTGAAGCGGAGACCCAGTACTTC
CDR3aa: CASSEAETQYF

d_gene: NA
v_gene: TRBV2
j_gene: TRBJ2-5
abundance: few
CDR3nt: TGTGCCAGCAGGCTAGGGGCAGGGGTAGAGACCCAGTACTTC
CDR3aa: CASRLGAGVETQYF

d_gene: TRBD1
v_gene: TRBV19
j_gene: TRBJ2-1
abundance: NA
CDR3nt: TGTGCCAGTACACCCGGGACAGCGCTCGGCAATGAGCAGTTCTTC
CDR3aa: CASTPGTALGNEQFF

d_gene: NA
v_gene: TRBV6-5
j_gene: TRBJ1-1
abundance: few
CDR3nt: TGTGCCAGCACCTCGGCGGCAGATGAAGCTTTCTTT
CDR3aa: CASTSAADEAFF

d_gene: TRBD1
v_gene: TRBV6-8
j_gene: TRBJ2-1
abundance: once
CDR3nt: TGTGCCAGCAGTATTCGGACAGGGTCTAGCGATGAGCAGTTCTTC
CDR3aa: CASSIRTGSSDEQFF

d_gene: NA
v_gene: TRBV6-5
j_gene: TRBJ1-1
abundance: NA
CDR3nt: TGTGCCAGCAGTTACTCGATACCCCCAGGGAGGACTGAAGCTTTCTTT
CDR3aa: CASSYSIPPGRTEAFF

d_gene: NA
v_gene: TRBV6-5
j_gene: TRBJ2-1
abundance: NA
CDR3nt: TGTGCCAGCAGTTCCTGGGAAGGGGTAAATGAGCAGTTCTTC
CDR3aa: CASSSWEGVNEQFF

d_gene: TRBD1
v_gene: TRBV19
j_gene: TRBJ1-5
abundance: NA
CDR3nt: TGTGCCAGTAGTGTTACAGGGGTTTATAGCAATCAGCCCCAGCATTTT
CDR3aa: CASSVTGVYSNQPQHF

d_gene: TRBD1
v_gene: TRBV15
j_gene: TRBJ1-2
abundance: NA
CDR3nt: TGTGCCACCAGCAGAGTCCCAGGGGGCACAAACGAGCTCTATGGCTACACCTTC
CDR3aa: CATSRVPGGTNELYGYTF

d_gene: NA
v_gene: TRBV5-1
j_gene: TRBJ1-5
abundance: NA
CDR3nt: TGCGCCAGCAGCCCAGATCAGGCAGGGCCGGGTCAGCCCCAGCATTTT
CDR3aa: CASSPDQAGPGQPQHF

d_gene: NA
v_gene: TRBV19
j_gene: TRBJ2-5
abundance: NA
CDR3nt: TGTGCCAGTAGTGGCCCAGCGGGGACCCAGTACTTC
CDR3aa: CASSGPAGTQYF

d_gene: NA
v_gene: TRBV5-8
j_gene: TRBJ2-1
abundance: NA
CDR3nt: TGTGCCAGCAGCTTAATGGAGGGGGGGCCCAATGAGCAGTTCTTC
CDR3aa: CASSLMEGGPNEQFF

d_gene: NA
v_gene: TRBV28
j_gene: TRBJ1-5
abundance: NA
CDR3nt: TGTGCCACCGGGGGGGGGAATCAGCCCCAGCATTTT
CDR3aa: CATGGGNQPQHF

d_gene: TRBD2
v_gene: TRBV25-1
j_gene: TRBJ2-5
abundance: NA
CDR3nt: TGTGCCAGCAGTGAATGGCTAGCGGGGGGCCAACAAGAGACCCAGTACTTC
CDR3aa: CASSEWLAGGQQETQYF

d_gene: TRBD2
v_gene: TRBV10-1
j_gene: TRBJ2-1
abundance: NA
CDR3nt: TGCGCCAGCAGTGGAAGGTCTAGCGGATACAATGAGCAGTTCTTC
CDR3aa: CASSGRSSGYNEQFF